The 27 T cell receptor beta chains in this list originate from one sample, sequenced in a study of blood T cell repertoires in COVID-19. Assay used: immunoSEQ multiplex PCR; TCRdb lists only in-frame clones, some missing. This sample has roughly 250,000 clones, with more than 65% found just once. The sequenced sample consisted of peripheral blood. These receptors were collected from a woman between 40 and 55 years old with active or convalescent COVID-19.

This clone occurred a few times. The V and J genes are TRBV6-2 or TRBV6-3 and TRBJ2-7; no clear D. Germline loops: CDR1 MNHEY, CDR2 SVGEGT. The V end was cut by 2 bases, the J end by 3 bases, with 14 bases between. CDR3 length equals 15 residues. CDR3 DNA sequence: TGTGCCAGCAGTTACGAACCTTCAGGATACTACGAGCAGTACTTC. It yields the protein CASSYEPSGYYEQYF.

The chain combines TRBV28 with TRBJ1-2; perhaps TRBD1 as D (5 bases). The CDR3 sequence is 13 residues long. Germline-derived CDR1 and CDR2 are MDHEN and SYDVKM. Trimming cost V 6 bases and J 0 bases, with 8 bases left between them. CDR3 sequence reads: CASRPTANYGYTF. CDR3 nucleotides: TGTGCCAGCAGGCCGACAGCTAACTATGGCTACACCTTC.

The gene calls are TRBV5-1 and TRBJ2-1; 8 bases are a match to TRBD1. Germline CDR1 and CDR2: SGHRS and YFSETQ. Trimming cost V 0 bases and J 4 bases; bases outside gene matches: 6. The CDR3 runs 16 residues. The CDR3: CASSLDQGAGYNEQFF. DNA for the CDR3: TGCGCCAGCAGCTTGGACCAGGGGGCTGGTTACAATGAGCAGTTCTTC.

The rearrangement uses TRBV19 and TRBJ1-2; the D is unclear. Germline assignment: CDR1 LNHDA and CDR2 SQIVND (reference sequence). Trimming left V 2 bases short and J 7 bases short, with 14 bases between. The CDR3 has 14 residues. This chain's CDR3 is CASSINPSESGYTF. The CDR3 nucleotides are TGTGCCAGTAGTATAAATCCCTCTGAGAGTGGCTACACCTTC.

About this clone: The sample has other DNA sequences that encode this CDR3 too. The V gene is TRBV15, the J gene TRBJ2-5, with TRBD1 matching 10 bases. Trimming took 5 bases from V and 5 from J; bases not matched to a gene: 8. CDR1 and CDR2 (germline): LNHNV, YYDKDF (reference sequence). The CDR3 sequence is 15 residues long. The CDR3 DNA sequence: TGTGCCACCAGCTCCCGGGACAGGGGCCTGGAGACCCAGTACTTC. It encodes CATSSRDRGLETQYF.

The chain couples TRBV30 to TRBJ1-4; the D gene is possibly TRBD1 (5 bases). Per the germline V gene, CDR1 is GTSNPN and CDR2 is SVGIG (reference sequence). The CDR3 length is 13 residues. Trimming left V 3 bases short and J 7 bases short, with 12 bases between. This CDR3 reads CAWSSRVFEKLFF. The CDR3 DNA is TGTGCCTGGAGCTCCAGGGTATTTGAAAAACTGTTTTTT.

The V gene is TRBV3-1 (or the pseudogene TRBV3-2), the J gene TRBJ2-7; 10 bases map to TRBD2. The V segment lost 0 bases and the J segment 5 bases; nucleotides outside the gene matches: 10. The germline V gene has CDR1 LGHDT and CDR2 YNNKEL (reference sequence). The CDR3 runs 17 residues. Written as DNA, the CDR3 is TGTGCCAGCAGCCAAGATCCAGCTAGCGGGGGCGGGGACGAGCAGTACTTC. This encodes CASSQDPASGGGDEQYF.

V usage is TRBV30 and J usage is TRBJ1-6; D perhaps matches TRBD1 (6 bases). The V gene lost 3 bases and the J gene lost 10 bases, with 19 bases spanning the gap. The CDR3 spans 15 residues. Germline values: CDR1 GTSNPN, CDR2 SVGIG (reference sequence). CDR3 residues: CAWSHLRGRRSPLHF. The CDR3 bases are TGTGCCTGGAGCCATCTCAGGGGAAGGAGGTCACCCCTCCACTTT. The full variable domain, rest sourced from reference TRBV30 and TRBJ1-6, is SQTIHQWPATLVQPVGSPLSLECTVEGTSNPNLYWYRQAAGRGLQLLFYSVGIGQISSEVPQNLSASRPQDRQFILSSKKLLLSDSGFYLCAWSHLRGRRSPLHFGNGTRLTVT.

Worth noting for this clone: A read error may produce the germline difference seen at one junction end. This specimen includes other DNA sequences encoding the same CDR3. The chain employs TRBV10-3 and TRBJ2-3, with D maybe TRBD1 (6 bases). Looked up from germline, CDR1 is ENHRY and CDR2 is SYGVKD. This CDR3 is built from 12 residues. The CDR3 loop reads CATTGSEDTQYF. The CDR3, as DNA: TGTGCCACCACAGGGTCGGAAGATACACAGTATTTT.

CDR3 region: CASSTQQGVNTEAFF. The CDR3 DNA sequence: TGTGCCAGCAGCACTCAACAGGGCGTAAACACTGAAGCTTTCTTT. This sequence joins TRBV9 and TRBJ1-1, with a tentative D call TRBD1 (6 bases). CDR3 length: 15 residues. CDR1 is SGDLS, CDR2 YYNGEE, per germline. V was shortened by 4 bases and J by 2 bases, with 15 bases between the two germline ends.

The chain employs TRBV9 and TRBJ2-5, with D possibly matching TRBD1 (5 bases). Germline V gene data show CDR1 as SGDLS and CDR2 as YYNGEE. The CDR3 has 15 amino acids. The V end lost 0 bases, the J end lost 3 bases, and 12 bases lay between the germline ends. The CDR3 sequence: CASSVGDDREETQYF. In DNA, the CDR3 is TGTGCCAGCAGCGTAGGGGATGACAGAGAAGAGACCCAGTACTTC.

The chain recombines TRBV5-1 with TRBJ1-2; D unresolved. V was trimmed by 0 bases and J by 3 bases, leaving 9 bases between them. Germline V CDR1 and CDR2: SGHRS, YFSETQ. The CDR3 sequence is 14 residues long. CDR3: CASSLAYGDYGYTF. In DNA form, the CDR3 reads TGCGCCAGCAGCTTGGCCTACGGGGACTATGGCTACACCTTC.

The rearrangement uses TRBV5-1 and TRBJ1-1; TRBD1 matches at 8 bases. Per germline, CDR1 SGHRS and CDR2 YFSETQ. The CDR3 contains 14 residues. V gave up 4 bases and J gave up 0 bases; unmatched junction bases: 2. CDR3 in DNA: TGCGCCAGCAGCCAGGGGGCAATGAACACTGAAGCTTTCTTT. Translated, it gives CASSQGAMNTEAFF.

The rearrangement uses TRBV4-1 and TRBJ1-6, with 8 bases lining up with TRBD1. The length of the CDR3 is 16 residues. The V and J ends lost 4 bases and 7 bases, in that order; junction bases with no gene match: 9. The germline gives CDR1 MGHRA, CDR2 YSYEKL. The CDR3 sequence: CASSRFSTGVNSPLHF. CDR3 sequence (DNA): TGCGCCAGCAGCCGTTTCTCGACAGGGGTCAATTCACCCCTCCACTTT.

CDR3 residues: CSVEYTGYGYTF. The CDR3, as DNA: TGCAGCGTTGAATACACAGGTTATGGCTACACCTTC. The V call is TRBV29-1, the J call TRBJ1-2, with D perhaps TRBD1 (5 bases). The CDR3 runs 12 residues. Trimming pared 2 bases from V and 5 bases from J, leaving 9 bases between. Per the germline V gene, CDR1 is SQVTM and CDR2 is ANQGSEA.

J is TRBJ2-6 and V is TRBV6-5, with TRBD2 as a possible D gene (5 bases). V was pared by 6 bases and J by 0 bases, with 9 bases between. This CDR3 comprises 15 residues. Germline V lookup: CDR1 MNHEY, CDR2 SVGAGI. The CDR3 reads CASRRAISGANVLTF. For the CDR3, the DNA is TGTGCCAGCAGGAGGGCTATCTCTGGGGCCAACGTCCTGACTTTC.

Here the CDR3 DNA reads TGTGCCTGGAGAAGGAGGGGCAATCAGCCCCAGCATTTT. This sequence encodes CAWRRRGNQPQHF. The chain is built from TRBV30 and TRBJ1-5; D remains unclear. CDR3 length: 13 amino acids. Trimming stripped 3 bases from V and 2 bases from J, with 8 bases between. From germline, CDR1 is GTSNPN and CDR2 SVGIG (reference sequence). Together with reference TRBV30 and TRBJ1-5, the CDR3 gives the full variable domain: SQTIHQWPATLVQPVGSPLSLECTVEGTSNPNLYWYRQAAGRGLQLLFYSVGIGQISSEVPQNLSASRPQDRQFILSSKKLLLSDSGFYLCAWRRRGNQPQHFGDGTRLSIL.

The J gene is TRBJ1-1, the V gene TRBV9, with D unclear. The CDR3 totals 15 residues. The germline V gene encodes CDR1 SGDLS and CDR2 YYNGEE. The V end was cut by 0 bases, the J end by 2 bases, with 11 bases between. In DNA, the CDR3 is TGTGCCAGCAGCGTAGGCGACTGGGTCAACACTGAAGCTTTCTTT. Amino acids: CASSVGDWVNTEAFF. Supplemented by reference TRBV9 and TRBJ1-1, the full variable domain reads DSGVTQTPKHLITATGQRVTLRCSPRSGDLSVYWYQQSLDQGLQFLIQYYNGEERAKGNILERFSAQQFPDLHSELNLSSLELGDSALYFCASSVGDWVNTEAFFGQGTRLTVV.

This clone has more than one count but fewer than ten. This chain links TRBV7-2 with TRBJ1-2; D gene uncertain. Per germline, CDR1 SGHTA and CDR2 FQGNSA. V lost 6 bases to trimming and J lost 2 bases, with 10 bases between them. This CDR3 is built from 13 residues. CDR3 sequence reads: CASSPDKNYGYTF. The DNA for the CDR3 is TGTGCCAGCAGTCCTGACAAAAACTATGGCTACACCTTC.

This clone appeared once. The chain links TRBV28 to TRBJ1-2; D is unclear. Trimming took 7 bases from V and 0 from J, leaving 15 bases between them. Germline values: CDR1 MDHEN, CDR2 SYDVKM. CDR3 length: 15 residues. CDR3 bases: TGTGCCAGCATCACGGGGTTTGGGGCTAACTATGGCTACACCTTC. Translated: CASITGFGANYGYTF.

The chain recombines TRBV27 with TRBJ1-5; D gene uncertain. The length of the CDR3 is 13 residues. Germline values: CDR1 MNHEY, CDR2 SMNVEV (reference sequence). V gave up 3 bases and J gave up 5 bases, with 8 bases separating them. The CDR3 here is CASSFMGDQPQHF. The CDR3 DNA is TGTGCCAGCAGTTTCATGGGAGATCAGCCCCAGCATTTT.

The chain links TRBV28 to TRBJ1-4; 10 nucleotides line up with TRBD1. Looked up from germline, CDR1 is MDHEN and CDR2 is SYDVKM. The J segment lost 5 bases and the V segment lost 4 bases, leaving 4 bases of the junction unmatched. The CDR3 runs to 15 residues. CDR3 protein: CASSSSGQGNEKLFF. CDR3 bases: TGTGCCAGCAGTTCCTCGGGACAGGGGAATGAAAAACTGTTTTTT.

The rearrangement uses TRBV9 and TRBJ1-5, with 8 positions matching TRBD1. V lost 5 bases, J lost 0 bases, and 13 bases stayed unmatched. Germline-derived CDR1 and CDR2 are SGDLS and YYNGEE. The CDR3 totals 18 residues. CDR3: CASRSPKDRVYSNQPQHF. CDR3 in DNA: TGTGCCAGCAGGTCCCCCAAGGACAGGGTCTATAGCAATCAGCCCCAGCATTTT.

A single count supports this clone. This sequence joins TRBV30 and TRBJ1-3; 8 bases fit TRBD1. V shed 2 bases, J shed 11 bases, and the junction held 2 bases outside the gene matches. The germline V gene has CDR1 GTSNPN and CDR2 SVGIG (reference sequence). This CDR3 is built from 11 residues. For the CDR3, the DNA is TGTGCCTGGAGTCAGGGGGCGGCCATATATTTT. It codes for CAWSQGAAIYF. Filled out from reference TRBV30 and TRBJ1-3, the complete variable domain reads SQTIHQWPATLVQPVGSPLSLECTVEGTSNPNLYWYRQAAGRGLQLLFYSVGIGQISSEVPQNLSASRPQDRQFILSSKKLLLSDSGFYLCAWSQGAAIYFGEGSWLTVV.

This clone was recorded once. The chain uses TRBV12-5 and TRBJ1-2, with D uncertain. In germline, CDR1 is LGHNT, CDR2 FRNRAP. The CDR3 extends over 15 amino acids. V shed 5 bases and J shed 4 bases, with 17 bases lying between them. The CDR3 here is CASGDSGQPGYGYTF. The DNA of the CDR3 is TGTGCTAGTGGTGATTCAGGCCAACCCGGCTATGGCTACACCTTC.

The chain uses TRBV9 and TRBJ1-2; perhaps TRBD1 as D (5 bases). CDR1 and CDR2 (germline): SGDLS, YYNGEE. This CDR3 is built from 15 residues. V was pared by 4 bases and J by 4 bases, with 17 bases between. The CDR3 coding sequence is TGTGCCAGCAGCTCTCGACAGACCTTTGGCTATGGCTACACCTTC. This codes for CASSSRQTFGYGYTF.

This chain connects TRBV12-3 or TRBV12-4 to TRBJ1-1; D is undetermined. V was trimmed by 5 bases and J by 4 bases, leaving 11 bases between them. The length of the CDR3 is 13 residues. CDR3 sequence: CASSPRSTTEAFF. As DNA, the CDR3 is TGTGCCAGCAGTCCGCGGTCGACCACTGAAGCTTTCTTT.